These 7 T cell receptor beta chains share one sample of origin, sequenced in a study of T cell responses to AZD1222 COVID-19 vaccine. Profiled with immunoSEQ multiplex PCR; TCRdb holds only in-frame clones, not every one. Of about 120,000 clones listed, approximately 90% are singletons. The sequencing here drew on peripheral blood, taken 28 days after the second AZD1222 dose. The receptors here all came from an adult who received the AZD1222 COVID-19 vaccine.

The J gene is TRBJ2-7, the V gene TRBV3-1 (or the pseudogene TRBV3-2); D is possibly TRBD2 (7 bases). This CDR3 region has 16 residues. CDR1 and CDR2 from the germline V gene are LGHDT and YNNKEL (reference sequence). Trimming pared 4 bases from V and 0 bases from J, leaving 16 bases between. The CDR3: CASSRSRGARSYEQYF. CDR3 DNA sequence: TGTGCCAGCAGCCGAAGCCGGGGGGCCCGCTCCTACGAGCAGTACTTC.

This clone was counted only a few times. This sequence joins TRBV4-3 and TRBJ2-5, with no clear D. V gave up 0 bases and J gave up 3 bases, with 5 bases separating them. This CDR3 region has 13 residues. Germline CDR1 LGHNA, CDR2 YSLEER. CDR3 sequence reads: CASSQELKETQYF. CDR3 in DNA: TGCGCCAGCAGCCAAGAACTGAAAGAGACCCAGTACTTC.

This sequence joins TRBV9 and TRBJ1-2; a possible D gene is TRBD1 (5 bases). There are 16 residues in the CDR3. The V gene's germline CDR1 is SGDLS and CDR2 YYNGEE. Trimming pared 6 bases from V and 1 base from J, leaving 19 bases between. The CDR3 sequence is CASITGEPSLNYGYTF. The CDR3, as DNA: TGTGCCAGCATCACGGGGGAGCCCAGCCTTAACTATGGCTACACCTTC.

The chain is built from TRBV15 and TRBJ2-5; unclear D gene. Per the germline V gene, CDR1 is LNHNV and CDR2 is YYDKDF (reference sequence). Trimming took off 0 bases at V and 7 bases at J, with 18 bases between the two ends. The CDR3 is 16 amino acids. CDR3 sequence: CATSRDPTAVMGTQYF. In DNA, the CDR3 is TGTGCCACCAGCAGAGATCCAACGGCGGTAATGGGGACCCAGTACTTC. The whole variable domain, filled in from reference TRBV15 and TRBJ2-5, reads DAMVIQNPRYQVTQFGKPVTLSCSQTLNHNVMYWYQQKSSQAPKLLFHYYDKDFNNEADTPDNFQSRRPNTSFCFLDIRSPGLGDTAMYLCATSRDPTAVMGTQYFGPGTRLLVL.

This clone was counted once. V gene TRBV29-1 combines with J gene TRBJ1-4; D ambiguous. The V and J ends lost 3 bases and 8 bases respectively, with 10 bases between them. Germline assignment: CDR1 SQVTM and CDR2 ANQGSEA. CDR3 length: 12 amino acids. The chain's CDR3 is CSVDAQQEKLFF. The CDR3 nucleotides read TGCAGCGTTGACGCGCAGCAAGAAAAACTGTTTTTT.

This chain links TRBV11-2 with TRBJ1-3, with D unclear. Germline CDR1 reads SGHAT; CDR2 reads FQNNGV. The ends were cut back, 0 bases at V and 9 bases at J, with 15 bases in the middle. The CDR3 runs to 15 residues. The CDR3 DNA is TGTGCCAGCAGCTTAGATCCCTCCCTTTATGGCACCATATATTTT. Translating it yields CASSLDPSLYGTIYF. The full variable domain, with the rest looked up from reference TRBV11-2 and TRBJ1-3, is EAGVAQSPRYKIIEKRQSVAFWCNPISGHATLYWYQQILGQGPKLLIQFQNNGVVDDSQLPKDRFSAERLKGVDSTLKIQPAKLEDSAVYLCASSLDPSLYGTIYFGEGSWLTVV.

The J gene is TRBJ2-2, the V gene TRBV5-1; D may be TRBD2 (5 bases). The CDR3 length is 14 residues. The V end was cut by 4 bases, the J end by 3 bases, with 10 bases between. Germline loops: CDR1 SGHRS, CDR2 YFSETQ. The DNA for the CDR3 is TGCGCCAGCAGCGGATTGAGGGACACCGGGGAGCTGTTTTTT. It yields the protein CASSGLRDTGELFF.